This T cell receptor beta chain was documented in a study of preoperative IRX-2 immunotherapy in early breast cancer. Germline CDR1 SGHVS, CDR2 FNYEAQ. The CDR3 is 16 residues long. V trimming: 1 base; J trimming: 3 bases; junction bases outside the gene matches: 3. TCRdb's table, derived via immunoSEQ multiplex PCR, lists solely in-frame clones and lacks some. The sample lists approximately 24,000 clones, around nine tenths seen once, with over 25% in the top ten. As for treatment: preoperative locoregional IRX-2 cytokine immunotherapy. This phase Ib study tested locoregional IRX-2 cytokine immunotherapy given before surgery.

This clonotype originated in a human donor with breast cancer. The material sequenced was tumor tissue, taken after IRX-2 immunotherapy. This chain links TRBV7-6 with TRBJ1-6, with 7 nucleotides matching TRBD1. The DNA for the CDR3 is TGTGCCAGCAGCTTAGGGACAGGCGTCTATAATTCACCCCTCCACTTT. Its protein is CASSLGTGVYNSPLHF.